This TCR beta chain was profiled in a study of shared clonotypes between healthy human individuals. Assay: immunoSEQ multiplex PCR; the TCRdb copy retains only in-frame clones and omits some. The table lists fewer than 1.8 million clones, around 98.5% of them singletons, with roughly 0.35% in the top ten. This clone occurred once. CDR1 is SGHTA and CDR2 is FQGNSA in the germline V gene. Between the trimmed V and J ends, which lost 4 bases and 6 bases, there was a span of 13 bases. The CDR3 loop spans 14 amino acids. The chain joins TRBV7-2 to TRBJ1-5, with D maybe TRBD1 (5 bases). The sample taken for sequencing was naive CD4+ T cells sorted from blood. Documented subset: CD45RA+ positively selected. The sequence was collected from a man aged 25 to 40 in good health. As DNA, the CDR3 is TGTGCCAGCAGCTCAGGGAGGGGTTCTCAGCCCCAGCATTTT. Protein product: CASSSGRGSQPQHF.